The sample holds a few counts of the clone carrying this T cell receptor (beta chain). The sample comes from a study of cytomegalovirus exposure and HLA in healthy donors. From germline, CDR1 is GTSNPN and CDR2 SVGIG (reference sequence). This CDR3 has 14 residues. Trimming stripped 3 bases from V and 0 bases from J, with 6 bases between. With 60 Vbeta and 13 Jbeta primers, the PCR was carried out. Clones were read by immunoSEQ multiplex PCR, and TCRdb kept only the in-frame ones, dropping some. This sample has 190,000 or so clones, with 75% to 85% found just once. Sequencing input: PBMCs. This sequence was found in a boy younger than 18 in good health and CMV-seronegative. The chain employs TRBV30 and TRBJ2-6, with D unresolved. The CDR3 is CAWSLNSGANVLTF. The CDR3, as DNA: TGTGCCTGGAGCCTAAACTCTGGGGCCAACGTCCTGACTTTC.